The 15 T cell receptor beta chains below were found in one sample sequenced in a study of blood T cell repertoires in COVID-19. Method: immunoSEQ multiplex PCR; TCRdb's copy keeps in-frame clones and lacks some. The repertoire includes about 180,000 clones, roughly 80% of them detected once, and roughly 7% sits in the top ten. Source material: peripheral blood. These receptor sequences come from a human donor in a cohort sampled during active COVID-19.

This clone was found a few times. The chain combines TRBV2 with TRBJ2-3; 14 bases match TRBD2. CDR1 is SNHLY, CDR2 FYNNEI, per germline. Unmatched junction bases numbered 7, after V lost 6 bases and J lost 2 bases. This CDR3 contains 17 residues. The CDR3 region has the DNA TGTGCCAGCAGACGGACTAGCGGGGGGCCCTACACAGATACGCAGTATTTT. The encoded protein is CASRRTSGGPYTDTQYF.

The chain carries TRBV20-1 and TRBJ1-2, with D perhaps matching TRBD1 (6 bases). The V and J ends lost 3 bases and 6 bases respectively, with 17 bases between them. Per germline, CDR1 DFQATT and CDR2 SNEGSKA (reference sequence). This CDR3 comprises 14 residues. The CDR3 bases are TGCAGTGCTAGTCCTAAACAGGGAATTGATGGCTACACCTTC. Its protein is CSASPKQGIDGYTF.

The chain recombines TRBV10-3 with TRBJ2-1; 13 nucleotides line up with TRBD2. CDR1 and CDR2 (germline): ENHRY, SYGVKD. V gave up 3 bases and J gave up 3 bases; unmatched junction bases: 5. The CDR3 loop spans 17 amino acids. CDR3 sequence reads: CAISDSGLAGDYNEQFF. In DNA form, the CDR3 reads TGTGCCATCAGTGATTCCGGACTAGCGGGGGACTACAATGAGCAGTTCTTC.

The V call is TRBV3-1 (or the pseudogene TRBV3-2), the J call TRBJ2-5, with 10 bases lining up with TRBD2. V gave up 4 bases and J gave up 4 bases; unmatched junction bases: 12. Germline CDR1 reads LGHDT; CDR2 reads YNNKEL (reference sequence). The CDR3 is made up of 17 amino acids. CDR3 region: CASSPPRLAGDLETQYF. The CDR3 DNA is TGTGCCAGCAGCCCCCCCAGGCTAGCGGGGGATTTAGAGACCCAGTACTTC.

DNA for the CDR3: TGTGCCAGCAGTCTCTCCCCGAACACCGGGGAGCTGTTTTTT. Its translation is CASSLSPNTGELFF. The chain uses TRBV27 and TRBJ2-2; D not resolved. Germline lookup yields CDR1 MNHEY and CDR2 SMNVEV (reference sequence). V was shortened by 5 bases and J by 0 bases, with 7 bases between the two germline ends. The CDR3 runs 14 residues.

In DNA form, the CDR3 reads TGTGCCAGCAGGGGACAGGGTCCCGGGCAGTACTTC. It translates to CASRGQGPGQYF. The V call is TRBV11-1, the J call TRBJ2-7; 9 bases match TRBD1. Germline V gene data show CDR1 as SGHAT and CDR2 as FQDESV (reference sequence). The V and J ends lost 6 bases and 9 bases, in that order; junction bases with no gene match: 6. The CDR3 sequence is 12 residues long.

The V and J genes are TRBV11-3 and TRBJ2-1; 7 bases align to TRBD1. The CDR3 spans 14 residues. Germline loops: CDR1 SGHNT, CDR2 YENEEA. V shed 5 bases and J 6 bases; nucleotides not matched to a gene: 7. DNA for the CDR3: TGTGCCAGCAGCCCACAGGGGCAGGCCAATGAGCAGTTCTTC. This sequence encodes CASSPQGQANEQFF.

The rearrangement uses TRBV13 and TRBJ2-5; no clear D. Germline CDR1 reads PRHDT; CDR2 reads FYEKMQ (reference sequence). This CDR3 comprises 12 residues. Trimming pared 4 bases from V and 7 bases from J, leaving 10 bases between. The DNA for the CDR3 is TGTGCCAGCAGCTCCATCTCGGGGACCCAGTACTTC. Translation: CASSSISGTQYF.

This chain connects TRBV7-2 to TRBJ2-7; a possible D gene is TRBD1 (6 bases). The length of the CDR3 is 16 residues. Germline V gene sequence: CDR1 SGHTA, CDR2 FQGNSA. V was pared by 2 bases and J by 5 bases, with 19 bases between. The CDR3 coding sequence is TGTGCCAGCAGCTTAAACACAGGGTCCCTTGGAGACGAGCAGTACTTC. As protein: CASSLNTGSLGDEQYF.

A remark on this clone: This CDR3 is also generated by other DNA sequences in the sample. The CDR3 region is CASSLSTGGNQPQHF. CDR3 bases: TGCGCCAGCAGCTTGAGTACAGGGGGCAATCAGCCCCAGCATTTT. The chain couples TRBV5-1 to TRBJ1-5, with 7 bases lining up with TRBD1. V was pared by 1 base and J by 2 bases, with 3 bases of the junction left unmatched. This CDR3 is 15 amino acids long. Per the germline V gene, CDR1 is SGHRS and CDR2 is YFSETQ.

CDR3 nucleotides: TGTGCCAGCAATGCGCGGTACTTC. This encodes CASNARYF. The chain couples TRBV7-9 to TRBJ2-7; D call uncertain. This CDR3 is built from 8 residues. Germline V gene data show CDR1 as SEHNR and CDR2 as FQNEAQ (reference sequence). The V end was cut by 7 bases, the J end by 12 bases, with 7 bases between.

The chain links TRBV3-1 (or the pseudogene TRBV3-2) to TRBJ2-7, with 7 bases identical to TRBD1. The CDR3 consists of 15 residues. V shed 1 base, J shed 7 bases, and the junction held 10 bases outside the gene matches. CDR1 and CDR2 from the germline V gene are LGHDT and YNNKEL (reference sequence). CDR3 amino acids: CASSQARQGVGEQYF. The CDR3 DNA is TGTGCCAGCAGCCAAGCCCGACAGGGTGTGGGTGAGCAGTACTTC.

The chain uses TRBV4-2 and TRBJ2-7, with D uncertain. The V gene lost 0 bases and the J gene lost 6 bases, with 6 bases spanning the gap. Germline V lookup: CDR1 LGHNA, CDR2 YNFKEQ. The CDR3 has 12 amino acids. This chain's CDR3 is CASSQDLSEQYF. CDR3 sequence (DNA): TGTGCCAGCAGCCAAGACCTGAGCGAGCAGTACTTC.

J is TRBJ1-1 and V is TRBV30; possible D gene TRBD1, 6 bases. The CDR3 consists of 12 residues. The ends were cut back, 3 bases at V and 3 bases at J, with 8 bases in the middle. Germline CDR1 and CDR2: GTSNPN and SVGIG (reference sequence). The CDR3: CAWSPGDTEAFF. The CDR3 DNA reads TGTGCCTGGAGCCCAGGGGACACTGAAGCTTTCTTT.

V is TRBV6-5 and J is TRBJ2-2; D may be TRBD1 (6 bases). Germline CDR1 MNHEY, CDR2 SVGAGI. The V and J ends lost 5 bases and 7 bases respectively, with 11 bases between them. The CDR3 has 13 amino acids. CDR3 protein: CASSIGTRGELFF. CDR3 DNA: TGTGCCAGCAGTATTGGGACACGCGGGGAGCTGTTTTTT.